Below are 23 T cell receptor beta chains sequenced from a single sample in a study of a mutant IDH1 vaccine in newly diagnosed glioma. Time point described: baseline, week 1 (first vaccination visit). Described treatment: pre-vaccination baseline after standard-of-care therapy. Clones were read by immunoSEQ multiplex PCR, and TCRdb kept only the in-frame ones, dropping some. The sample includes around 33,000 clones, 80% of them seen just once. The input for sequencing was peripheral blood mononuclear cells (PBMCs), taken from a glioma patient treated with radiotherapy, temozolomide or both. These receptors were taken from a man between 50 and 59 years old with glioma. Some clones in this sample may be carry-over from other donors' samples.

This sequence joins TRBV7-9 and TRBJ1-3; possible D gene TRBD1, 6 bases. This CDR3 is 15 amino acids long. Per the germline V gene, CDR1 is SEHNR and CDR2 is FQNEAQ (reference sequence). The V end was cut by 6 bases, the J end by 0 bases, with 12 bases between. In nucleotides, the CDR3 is TGTGCCAGCAGGGAAGGGACATCCTCTGGAAACACCATATATTTT. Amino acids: CASREGTSSGNTIYF.

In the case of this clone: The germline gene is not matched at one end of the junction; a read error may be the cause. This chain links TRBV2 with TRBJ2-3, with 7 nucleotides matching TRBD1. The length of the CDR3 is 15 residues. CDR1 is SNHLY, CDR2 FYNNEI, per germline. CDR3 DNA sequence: TGTGCCAGCACTAGGACCAGCGTCGGGACAGATACGCGGTATTTT. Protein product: CASTRTSVGTDTRYF.

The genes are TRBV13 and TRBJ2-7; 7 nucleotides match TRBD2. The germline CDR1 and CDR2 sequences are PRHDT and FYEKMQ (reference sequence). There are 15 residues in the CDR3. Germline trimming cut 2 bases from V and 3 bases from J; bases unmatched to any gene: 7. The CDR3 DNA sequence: TGTGCCAGCAGCTTACTGGGCGCGGGGGTCTACGAGCAGTACTTC. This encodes CASSLLGAGVYEQYF.

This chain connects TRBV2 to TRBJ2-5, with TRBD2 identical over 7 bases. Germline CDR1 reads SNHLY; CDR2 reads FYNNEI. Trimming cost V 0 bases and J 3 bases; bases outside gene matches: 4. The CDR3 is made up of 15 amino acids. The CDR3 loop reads CASSEATSGKETQYF. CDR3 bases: TGTGCCAGCAGTGAAGCGACCAGCGGGAAAGAGACCCAGTACTTC.

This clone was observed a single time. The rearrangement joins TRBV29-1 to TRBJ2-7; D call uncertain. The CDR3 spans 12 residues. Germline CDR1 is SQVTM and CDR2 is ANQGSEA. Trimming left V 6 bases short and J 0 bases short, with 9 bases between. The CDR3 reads CSVTSSSYEQYF. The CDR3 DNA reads TGCAGCGTGACAAGCAGCTCCTACGAGCAGTACTTC.

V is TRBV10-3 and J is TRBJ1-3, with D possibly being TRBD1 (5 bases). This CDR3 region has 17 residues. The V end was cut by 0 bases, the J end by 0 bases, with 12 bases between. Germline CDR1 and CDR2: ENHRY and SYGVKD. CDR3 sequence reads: CAISESGRGPSGNTIYF. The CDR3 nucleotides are TGTGCCATCAGTGAGTCGGGGAGGGGACCCTCTGGAAACACCATATATTTT.

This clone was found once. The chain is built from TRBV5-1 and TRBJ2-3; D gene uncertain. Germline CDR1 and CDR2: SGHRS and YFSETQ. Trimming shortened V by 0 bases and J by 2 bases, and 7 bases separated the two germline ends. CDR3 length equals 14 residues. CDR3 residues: CASSLGHYTDTQYF. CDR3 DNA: TGCGCCAGCAGCTTGGGACACTACACAGATACGCAGTATTTT.

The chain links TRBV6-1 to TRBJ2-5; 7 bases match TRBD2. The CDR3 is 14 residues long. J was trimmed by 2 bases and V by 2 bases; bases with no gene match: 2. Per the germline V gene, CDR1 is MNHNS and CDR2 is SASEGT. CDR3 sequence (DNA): TGTGCCAGCAGTGAAACGGGGGGACAAGAGACCCAGTACTTC. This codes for CASSETGGQETQYF.

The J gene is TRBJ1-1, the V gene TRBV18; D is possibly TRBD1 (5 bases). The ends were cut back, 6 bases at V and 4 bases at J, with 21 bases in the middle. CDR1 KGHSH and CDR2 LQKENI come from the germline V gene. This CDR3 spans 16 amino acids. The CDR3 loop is CASSQDGINGGTEAFF. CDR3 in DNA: TGTGCCAGCTCTCAGGACGGGATCAATGGGGGCACTGAAGCTTTCTTT.

In DNA form, the CDR3 reads TGTGCCAGTAGCCAGACAGGGAGGACTGAAGCTTTCTTT. Amino acids: CASSQTGRTEAFF. The V and J genes are TRBV19 and TRBJ1-1; 7 nucleotides match TRBD1. The V gene end was trimmed by 6 bases and the J gene end by 5 bases; junction bases not matched to a gene: 6. Per the germline V gene, CDR1 is LNHDA and CDR2 is SQIVND (reference sequence). The CDR3 has 13 residues.

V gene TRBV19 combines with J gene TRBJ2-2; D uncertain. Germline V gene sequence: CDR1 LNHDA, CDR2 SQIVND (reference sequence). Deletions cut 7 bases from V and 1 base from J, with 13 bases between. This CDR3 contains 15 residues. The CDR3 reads CASIPGRRNTGELFF. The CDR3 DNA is TGTGCCAGTATCCCAGGTCGCAGGAACACCGGGGAGCTGTTTTTT.

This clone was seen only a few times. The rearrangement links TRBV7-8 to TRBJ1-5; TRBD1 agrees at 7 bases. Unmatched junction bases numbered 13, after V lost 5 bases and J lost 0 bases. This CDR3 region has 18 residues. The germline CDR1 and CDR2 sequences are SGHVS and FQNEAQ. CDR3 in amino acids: CASSLDRVRGYSNQPQHF. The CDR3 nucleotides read TGTGCCAGCAGCCTCGACAGGGTAAGGGGCTATAGCAATCAGCCCCAGCATTTT. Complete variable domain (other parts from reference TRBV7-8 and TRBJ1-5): GAGVSQSPRYKVAKRGQDVALRCDPISGHVSLFWYQQALGQGPEFLTYFQNEAQLDKSGLPSDRFFAERPEGSVSTLKIQRTQQEDSAVYLCASSLDRVRGYSNQPQHFGDGTRLSIL.

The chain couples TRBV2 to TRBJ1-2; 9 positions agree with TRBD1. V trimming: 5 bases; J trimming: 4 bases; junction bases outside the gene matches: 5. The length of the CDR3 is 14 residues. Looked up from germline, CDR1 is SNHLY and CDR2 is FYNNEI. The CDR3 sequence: CASSRQGGSYGYTF. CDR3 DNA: TGTGCCAGCAGTAGACAGGGGGGAAGCTATGGCTACACCTTC.

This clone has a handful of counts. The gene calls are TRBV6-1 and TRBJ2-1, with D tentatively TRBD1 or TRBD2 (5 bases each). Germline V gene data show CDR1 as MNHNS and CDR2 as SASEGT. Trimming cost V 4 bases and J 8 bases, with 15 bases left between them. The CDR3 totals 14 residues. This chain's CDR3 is CASSARDVDDEQFF. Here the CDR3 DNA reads TGTGCCAGCAGTGCCCGGGACGTCGACGATGAGCAGTTCTTC.

The CDR3 bases are TGTGCCTGGAGTCCAGGATCTGGGGCCAACGTCCTGACTTTC. This codes for CAWSPGSGANVLTF. V and J are TRBV30 and TRBJ2-6; D remains unclear. The V gene's germline CDR1 is GTSNPN and CDR2 SVGIG (reference sequence). CDR3 length equals 14 residues. Deletions cut 2 bases from V and 1 base from J, with 6 bases between.

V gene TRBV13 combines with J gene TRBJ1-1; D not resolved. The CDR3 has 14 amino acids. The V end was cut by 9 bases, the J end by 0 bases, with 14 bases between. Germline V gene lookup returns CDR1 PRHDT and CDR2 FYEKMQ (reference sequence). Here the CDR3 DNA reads TGTGCCAGTGGCTCATTTGGGATGAACACTGAAGCTTTCTTT. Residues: CASGSFGMNTEAFF.

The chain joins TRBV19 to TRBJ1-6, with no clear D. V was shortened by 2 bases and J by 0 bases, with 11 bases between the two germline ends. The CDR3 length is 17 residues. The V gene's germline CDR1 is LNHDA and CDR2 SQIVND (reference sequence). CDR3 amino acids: CASSIPRTGSYNSPLHF. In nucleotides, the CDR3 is TGTGCCAGTAGTATACCCCGGACGGGCTCCTATAATTCACCCCTCCACTTT.

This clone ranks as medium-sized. The CDR3 is CASSQDWASGYEQYF. DNA of the CDR3: TGCGCCAGCAGCCAAGATTGGGCTAGCGGGTACGAGCAGTACTTC. The chain couples TRBV4-3 to TRBJ2-7; 8 nucleotides line up with TRBD2. The V segment lost 0 bases and the J segment 4 bases; nucleotides outside the gene matches: 5. The CDR3 is made up of 15 amino acids. CDR1 and CDR2 from the germline V gene are LGHNA and YSLEER.

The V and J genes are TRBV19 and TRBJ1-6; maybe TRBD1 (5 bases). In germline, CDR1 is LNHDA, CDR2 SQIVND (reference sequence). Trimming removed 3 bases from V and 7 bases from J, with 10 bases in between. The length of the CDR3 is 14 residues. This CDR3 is CASSIGTENSPLHF. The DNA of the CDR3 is TGTGCCAGTAGTATCGGGACTGAGAATTCACCCCTCCACTTT.

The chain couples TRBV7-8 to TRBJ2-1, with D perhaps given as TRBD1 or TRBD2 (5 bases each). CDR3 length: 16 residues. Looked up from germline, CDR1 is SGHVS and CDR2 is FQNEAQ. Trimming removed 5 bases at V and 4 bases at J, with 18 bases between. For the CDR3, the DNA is TGTGCCAGCAGCCCACAAGGGACCCGTTTATACAATGAGCAGTTCTTC. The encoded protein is CASSPQGTRLYNEQFF.

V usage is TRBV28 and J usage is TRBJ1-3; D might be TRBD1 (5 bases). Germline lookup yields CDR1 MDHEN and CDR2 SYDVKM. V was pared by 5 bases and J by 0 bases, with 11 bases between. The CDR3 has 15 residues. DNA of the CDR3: TGTGCCAGCAGTCCGGGACGGAGCTCTGGAAACACCATATATTTT. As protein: CASSPGRSSGNTIYF.

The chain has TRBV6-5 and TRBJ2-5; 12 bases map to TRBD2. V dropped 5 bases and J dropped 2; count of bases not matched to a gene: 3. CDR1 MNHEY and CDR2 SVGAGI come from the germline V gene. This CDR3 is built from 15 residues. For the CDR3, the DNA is TGTGCCAGCAGTCAACTAGCGGGGGGTCAAGAGACCCAGTACTTC. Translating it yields CASSQLAGGQETQYF.

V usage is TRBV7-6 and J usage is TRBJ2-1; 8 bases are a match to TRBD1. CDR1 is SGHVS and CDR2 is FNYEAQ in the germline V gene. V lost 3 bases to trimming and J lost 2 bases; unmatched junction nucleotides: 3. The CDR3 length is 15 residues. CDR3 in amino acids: CASSFAGGAYNEQFF. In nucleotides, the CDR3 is TGTGCCAGCAGCTTTGCAGGGGGCGCCTACAATGAGCAGTTCTTC.